A single sample gave rise to the 21 T cell receptor beta chains below, sequenced in a study of blood T cell repertoires in COVID-19. Here immunoSEQ multiplex PCR was the method, and the copy in TCRdb shows in-frame clones only, minus some. The sample lists over 85,000 clones; over 75% were seen once. The sequencing sample was made of peripheral blood. The receptors were gathered from a woman older than 75 with acute or convalescent COVID-19.

The chain combines TRBV7-8 with TRBJ2-7, with a possible D match to TRBD1 (5 bases). Trimming removed 3 bases at V and 5 bases at J, with 11 bases between. The CDR3 consists of 13 residues. Looked up from germline, CDR1 is SGHVS and CDR2 is FQNEAQ. CDR3 sequence (DNA): TGTGCCAGCAGCTTGGCAGGGATCCACGAGCAGTACTTC. Its protein is CASSLAGIHEQYF.

CDR3 coding DNA: TGTGCCAGCAGCCGACTAGCGGGAGGGCCCGTGGCCTACAATGAGCAGTTCTTC. Its translation: CASSRLAGGPVAYNEQFF. The chain employs TRBV14 and TRBJ2-1; 14 nucleotides line up with TRBD2. The CDR3 is 18 amino acids. CDR1 and CDR2 (germline): SGHDN, FVKESK. After removal of 4 bases from V and 2 bases from J, the junction contained 7 bases not matched to a gene.

This clone was counted once. This chain connects TRBV7-2 to TRBJ1-1; 7 nucleotides line up with TRBD1. The germline V gene encodes CDR1 SGHTA and CDR2 FQGNSA. This CDR3 spans 13 amino acids. Losses at the gene ends were 1 base for V and 7 bases for J; bases not matched to a gene: 3. The CDR3 loop is CASSLERTGEAFF. The CDR3 region has the DNA TGTGCCAGCAGCTTAGAGAGGACAGGTGAAGCTTTCTTT.

The rearrangement joins TRBV27 to TRBJ2-1; 7 bases align to TRBD1. Germline V gene data show CDR1 as MNHEY and CDR2 as SMNVEV (reference sequence). This CDR3 has 16 amino acids. Trimming cost V 1 base and J 4 bases; bases outside gene matches: 7. CDR3 DNA: TGTGCCAGCAGTTTATTAAAGGGGGCGACTTACAATGAGCAGTTCTTC. Its protein product is CASSLLKGATYNEQFF.

V and J are TRBV9 and TRBJ2-5, with D maybe TRBD2 (5 bases). V shed 4 bases and J shed 3 bases, with 10 bases lying between them. The CDR3 runs 13 residues. Germline CDR1 SGDLS, CDR2 YYNGEE. The DNA of the CDR3 is TGTGCCAGCAGCCCCTCCGGGGAAGAGACCCAGTACTTC. This encodes CASSPSGEETQYF.

The CDR3 DNA follows: TGTGCCAGCAGGCCCTCGACTAGCCGGGAGACCCAGTACTTC. Translated: CASRPSTSRETQYF. The gene calls are TRBV6-6 and TRBJ2-5, with TRBD2 identical over 7 bases. V shed 6 bases and J 5 bases; nucleotides not matched to a gene: 9. This CDR3 is 14 amino acids long. Germline V gene lookup returns CDR1 MNHNY and CDR2 SVGAGI (reference sequence).

The chain recombines TRBV5-1 with TRBJ1-1; maybe TRBD1 (5 bases). Deletions cut 0 bases from V and 5 bases from J, with 17 bases between. Germline V lookup: CDR1 SGHRS, CDR2 YFSETQ. CDR3 length: 16 amino acids. CDR3 in amino acids: CASSLAVGGNRTEAFF. The CDR3, as DNA: TGCGCCAGCAGCTTGGCCGTTGGGGGGAATAGGACTGAAGCTTTCTTT.

V and J are TRBV19 and TRBJ2-7, with 7 bases lining up with TRBD2. V lost 5 bases, J lost 2 bases, and 3 bases stayed unmatched. There are 13 residues in the CDR3. Per the germline V gene, CDR1 is LNHDA and CDR2 is SQIVND (reference sequence). CDR3: CASSLRGAYEQYF. DNA for the CDR3: TGTGCCAGTAGTCTCCGGGGGGCCTACGAGCAGTACTTC.

The chain carries TRBV6-1 and TRBJ1-6; D is undetermined. Germline V gene sequence: CDR1 MNHNS, CDR2 SASEGT. The V and J ends lost 3 bases and 5 bases respectively, with 11 bases between them. The CDR3 is 15 amino acids. DNA for the CDR3: TGTGCCAGCAGTGATTCCCAGTTGAATAATTCACCCCTCCACTTT. This encodes CASSDSQLNNSPLHF.

The chain uses TRBV24-1 and TRBJ1-5; no clear D. The CDR3 runs to 12 residues. The V end lost 3 bases, the J end lost 9 bases, and 8 bases lay between the germline ends. Germline-derived CDR1 and CDR2 are KGHDR and SFDVKD. CDR3 sequence: CATSDTAGPQHF. The DNA of the CDR3 is TGTGCCACCAGTGATACGGCGGGGCCCCAGCATTTT.

The J gene is TRBJ1-2, the V gene TRBV7-9; no reliable D call. The germline gives CDR1 SEHNR, CDR2 FQNEAQ (reference sequence). The CDR3 length is 12 residues. V was clipped by 5 bases and J by 4 bases, with 8 bases between them. CDR3 sequence reads: CASSDDIYGYTF. The CDR3, as DNA: TGTGCCAGCAGCGACGACATCTATGGCTACACCTTC.

This rearrangement joins TRBV7-8 to TRBJ2-5, with 11 bases identical to TRBD1. The CDR3 is 15 residues long. Germline lookup yields CDR1 SGHVS and CDR2 FQNEAQ. The V gene end was trimmed by 7 bases and the J gene end by 7 bases; junction bases not matched to a gene: 11. DNA for the CDR3: TGTGCCAGCATCCCAAGGACAGGGGGCGGCGGGACCCAGTACTTC. Residues: CASIPRTGGGGTQYF.

This chain joins TRBV6-5 and TRBJ1-1, with D perhaps TRBD1 (5 bases). The V gene lost 0 bases and the J gene lost 5 bases, with 13 bases spanning the gap. Germline V gene lookup returns CDR1 MNHEY and CDR2 SVGAGI. The CDR3 length is 15 residues. The CDR3 here is CASSYSSQGKTEAFF. As DNA, the CDR3 is TGTGCCAGCAGTTACTCGAGCCAGGGCAAGACTGAAGCTTTCTTT.

The gene calls are TRBV5-1 and TRBJ2-3, with a tentative D call TRBD2 (5 bases). Germline V gene sequence: CDR1 SGHRS, CDR2 YFSETQ. V lost 5 bases, J lost 0 bases, and 13 bases lay in between. This CDR3 contains 15 residues. CDR3 in DNA: TGCGCCAGCAGAATAATAGCGAGTAGCACAGATACGCAGTATTTT. It yields the protein CASRIIASSTDTQYF.

The chain uses TRBV7-3 and TRBJ2-1, with D perhaps matching TRBD2 (5 bases). Trimming removed 0 bases from V and 4 bases from J, with 10 bases in between. Germline V gives CDR1 SGHTA, CDR2 FQGTGA. The CDR3 spans 15 residues. The CDR3 is CASSLTSAHYNEQFF. The CDR3 region has the DNA TGTGCCAGCAGCTTAACTAGCGCCCATTACAATGAGCAGTTCTTC.

V is TRBV5-1 and J is TRBJ2-3; D unresolved. The CDR3 length is 14 residues. Looked up from germline, CDR1 is SGHRS and CDR2 is YFSETQ. V lost 1 base and J lost 5, with 11 bases in between. CDR3: CASSLFVHQDTQYF. DNA of the CDR3: TGCGCCAGCAGCTTGTTCGTACATCAAGATACGCAGTATTTT.

The J gene is TRBJ1-2, the V gene TRBV4-1; 9 positions match TRBD1. Germline CDR1 is MGHRA and CDR2 is YSYEKL. Unmatched junction bases numbered 6, after V lost 2 bases and J lost 2 bases. This CDR3 spans 16 amino acids. CDR3 DNA sequence: TGCGCCAGCAGCCAAACTACCGGACAGGGGAACTATGGCTACACCTTC. This codes for CASSQTTGQGNYGYTF.

V gene TRBV6-2 or TRBV6-3 combines with J gene TRBJ2-7, with a weak D call TRBD2 (7 bases). The germline V gene has CDR1 MNHEY and CDR2 SVGEGT. The CDR3 covers 16 residues. V was shortened by 4 bases and J by 2 bases, with 18 bases between the two germline ends. CDR3 loop: CASSSGMRGTTYEQYF. The CDR3 DNA follows: TGTGCCAGCAGTTCAGGGATGAGGGGGACTACCTACGAGCAGTACTTC.

The J gene is TRBJ2-7, the V gene TRBV3-1 (or the pseudogene TRBV3-2), with 14 bases fitting TRBD2. The CDR3 totals 15 residues. CDR1 and CDR2 (germline): LGHDT, YNNKEL (reference sequence). The J segment lost 4 bases and the V segment lost 4 bases, leaving 3 bases of the junction unmatched. The CDR3 sequence is CASSRGTSGSYEQYF. Written as DNA, the CDR3 is TGTGCCAGCAGCCGAGGGACTAGCGGGAGTTACGAGCAGTACTTC.

The chain combines TRBV3-1 (or the pseudogene TRBV3-2) with TRBJ2-3, with 13 bases matching TRBD2. The germline CDR1 and CDR2 sequences are LGHDT and YNNKEL (reference sequence). The CDR3 extends over 17 amino acids. V lost 0 bases to trimming and J lost 1 base; unmatched junction nucleotides: 1. CDR3: CASSQDGLAGGTDTQYF. The CDR3 nucleotides are TGTGCCAGCAGCCAAGATGGACTAGCGGGGGGCACAGATACGCAGTATTTT.

This clone showed up just once. This chain links TRBV6-6 with TRBJ2-2; TRBD2 is a possible D gene (6 bases). Trimming removed 5 bases at V and 0 bases at J, with 10 bases between. The germline CDR1 and CDR2 sequences are MNHNY and SVGAGI (reference sequence). This CDR3 has 15 residues. The CDR3 coding sequence is TGTGCCAGCAGTCGCGCGGGGCCGAACACCGGGGAGCTGTTTTTT. Protein sequence: CASSRAGPNTGELFF.